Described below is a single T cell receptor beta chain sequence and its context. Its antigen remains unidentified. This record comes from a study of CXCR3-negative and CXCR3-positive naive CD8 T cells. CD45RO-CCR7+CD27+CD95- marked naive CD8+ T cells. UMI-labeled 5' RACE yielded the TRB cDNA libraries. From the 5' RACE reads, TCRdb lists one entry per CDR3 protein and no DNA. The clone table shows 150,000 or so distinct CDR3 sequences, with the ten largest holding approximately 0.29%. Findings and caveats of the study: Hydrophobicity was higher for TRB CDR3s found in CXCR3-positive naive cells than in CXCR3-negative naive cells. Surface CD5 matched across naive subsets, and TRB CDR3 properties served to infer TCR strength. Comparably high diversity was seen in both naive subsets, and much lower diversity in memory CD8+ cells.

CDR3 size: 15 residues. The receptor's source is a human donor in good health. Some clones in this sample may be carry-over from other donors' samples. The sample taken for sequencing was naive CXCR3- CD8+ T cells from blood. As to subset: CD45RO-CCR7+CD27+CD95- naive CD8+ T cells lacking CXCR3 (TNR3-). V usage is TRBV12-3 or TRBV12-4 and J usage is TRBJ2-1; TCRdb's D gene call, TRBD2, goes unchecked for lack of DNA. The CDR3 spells CASSFRRGGYNEQFF.